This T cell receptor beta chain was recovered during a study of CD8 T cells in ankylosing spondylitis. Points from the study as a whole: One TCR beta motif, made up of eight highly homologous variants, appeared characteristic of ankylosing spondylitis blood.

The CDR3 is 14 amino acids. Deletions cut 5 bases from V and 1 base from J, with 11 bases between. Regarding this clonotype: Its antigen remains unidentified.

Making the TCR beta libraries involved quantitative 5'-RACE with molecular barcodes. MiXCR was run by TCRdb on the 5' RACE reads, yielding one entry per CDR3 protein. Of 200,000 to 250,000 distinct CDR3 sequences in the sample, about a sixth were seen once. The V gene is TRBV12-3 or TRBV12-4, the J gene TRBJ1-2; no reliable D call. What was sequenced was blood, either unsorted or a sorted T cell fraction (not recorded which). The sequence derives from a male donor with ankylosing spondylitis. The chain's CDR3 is CASSPNGYNYGYTF. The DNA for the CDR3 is TGTGCCAGCAGTCCTAACGGTTATAACTATGGCTACACCTTC.